These T cell receptor beta chains were read from a single sample in a study of T cell responses to AZD1222 COVID-19 vaccine. The protocol was immunoSEQ multiplex PCR, while the TCRdb copy is restricted to in-frame clones and leaves out a portion. The repertoire holds around 92,000 clones, with approximately 84% as singletons. Sequenced material: peripheral blood, taken on day 0 of AZD1222 vaccination. Receptors were obtained from an adult in good health. CDR3s include the opening cysteine and the closing phenylalanine or tryptophan. Fields, in order: V gene, clone size, D gene, J gene, CDR3 protein, CDR3 DNA. A D gene is named only where the DNA matches it firmly. Rows give clone size only sometimes, using once, few, many, or a class for an expanded clone.

v_call: TRBV6-5; clone_size: -; d_call: -; j_call: TRBJ2-7; cdr3_aa: CATKGRGYEQYF; cdr3_nt: TGTGCCACCAAGGGACGGGGCTACGAGCAGTACTTC
v_call: TRBV18; clone_size: -; d_call: -; j_call: TRBJ2-7; cdr3_aa: CASSRTGSSSYEQYF; cdr3_nt: TGTGCCAGCTCACGGACCGGGAGTAGCTCCTACGAGCAGTACTTC
v_call: TRBV15; clone_size: -; d_call: -; j_call: TRBJ1-5; cdr3_aa: CATSRDYGQQSNQPQHF; cdr3_nt: TGTGCCACCAGCAGAGATTACGGACAGCAGAGCAATCAGCCCCAGCATTTT
v_call: TRBV11-2; clone_size: -; d_call: -; j_call: TRBJ2-1; cdr3_aa: CASSLQPYNEQFF; cdr3_nt: TGTGCCAGCAGTCTCCAACCCTACAATGAGCAGTTCTTC
v_call: TRBV5-4; clone_size: -; d_call: -; j_call: TRBJ2-7; cdr3_aa: CASSLRLISSYEQYF; cdr3_nt: TGTGCCAGCAGCTTACGACTTATAAGCTCCTACGAGCAGTACTTC
v_call: TRBV7-8; clone_size: -; d_call: TRBD2; j_call: TRBJ2-7; cdr3_aa: CASSTTGLAGAEQYF; cdr3_nt: TGTGCCAGCAGCACCACGGGACTAGCGGGAGCCGAGCAGTACTTC
v_call: TRBV29-1; clone_size: -; d_call: -; j_call: TRBJ1-5; cdr3_aa: CSVGQRNQPQHF; cdr3_nt: TGCAGCGTTGGACAGCGCAATCAGCCCCAGCATTTT
v_call: TRBV9; clone_size: -; d_call: TRBD2; j_call: TRBJ2-5; cdr3_aa: CASSVVSSGAQETQYF; cdr3_nt: TGTGCCAGCAGCGTAGTTTCTAGCGGGGCCCAAGAGACCCAGTACTTC
v_call: TRBV7-9; clone_size: -; d_call: TRBD2; j_call: TRBJ2-7; cdr3_aa: CASSHGTTYEQYF; cdr3_nt: TGTGCCAGCAGCCACGGGACTACCTACGAGCAGTACTTC
v_call: TRBV7-2; clone_size: many; d_call: TRBD2; j_call: TRBJ2-2; cdr3_aa: CASSLGLAGTGELFF; cdr3_nt: TGTGCCAGCAGCTTAGGGCTAGCGGGCACCGGGGAGCTGTTTTTT
v_call: TRBV27; clone_size: -; d_call: TRBD1; j_call: TRBJ1-2; cdr3_aa: CASGTGLALFGYTF; cdr3_nt: TGTGCCAGTGGGACAGGGTTGGCTTTGTTCGGCTACACCTTC
v_call: TRBV6-5; clone_size: -; d_call: -; j_call: TRBJ2-2; cdr3_aa: CASSYWRGRTGELFF; cdr3_nt: TGTGCCAGCAGTTACTGGCGGGGGCGCACCGGGGAGCTGTTTTTT
v_call: TRBV11-3; clone_size: -; d_call: -; j_call: TRBJ2-7; cdr3_aa: CASSPRLLAQYF; cdr3_nt: TGTGCCAGCAGCCCACGCCTCCTTGCGCAGTACTTC
v_call: TRBV5-8; clone_size: -; d_call: TRBD1; j_call: TRBJ1-1; cdr3_aa: CASSAYRGVTEAFF; cdr3_nt: TGTGCCAGCAGCGCTTACAGGGGAGTCACTGAAGCTTTCTTT
v_call: TRBV27; clone_size: -; d_call: TRBD2; j_call: TRBJ2-2; cdr3_aa: CASRNSGGANTGELFF; cdr3_nt: TGTGCCAGTCGCAACAGCGGGGGGGCTAACACCGGGGAGCTGTTTTTT
v_call: TRBV3-1/TRBV3-2; clone_size: -; d_call: TRBD1; j_call: TRBJ1-1; cdr3_aa: CASSQDRVGTEAFF; cdr3_nt: TGTGCCAGCAGCCAGGACAGGGTCGGGACTGAAGCTTTCTTT
v_call: TRBV2; clone_size: -; d_call: TRBD2; j_call: TRBJ2-3; cdr3_aa: CASGSISGVSTDTQYF; cdr3_nt: TGTGCCAGCGGATCTATTAGCGGGGTCAGCACAGATACGCAGTATTTT
v_call: TRBV7-3; clone_size: -; d_call: TRBD1; j_call: TRBJ2-6; cdr3_aa: CASSEKTGVSGANVLTF; cdr3_nt: TGTGCCAGCAGCGAAAAGACAGGGGTCTCTGGGGCCAACGTCCTGACTTTC
v_call: TRBV5-1; clone_size: -; d_call: -; j_call: TRBJ2-2; cdr3_aa: CASSSLDSGGELFF; cdr3_nt: TGCGCCAGCAGCTCCCTCGACTCCGGCGGGGAGCTGTTTTTT
v_call: TRBV29-1; clone_size: once; d_call: TRBD2; j_call: TRBJ2-1; cdr3_aa: CSVEAASGGSYNEQFF; cdr3_nt: TGCAGCGTTGAAGCGGCTAGCGGGGGGTCCTACAATGAGCAGTTCTTC
v_call: TRBV5-4; clone_size: -; d_call: TRBD1; j_call: TRBJ2-7; cdr3_aa: CASSGDRGAYEQYF; cdr3_nt: TGTGCCAGCAGCGGGGACAGGGGGGCCTACGAGCAGTACTTC
v_call: TRBV4-1; clone_size: -; d_call: -; j_call: TRBJ1-4; cdr3_aa: CASSHTDSPRGNEKLFF; cdr3_nt: TGCGCCAGCAGCCACACGGACAGTCCCCGTGGGAATGAAAAACTGTTTTTT
v_call: TRBV6-5; clone_size: -; d_call: TRBD1; j_call: TRBJ1-1; cdr3_aa: CASSIDRGKRAFF; cdr3_nt: TGTGCCAGCAGCATCGACAGGGGGAAGAGGGCTTTCTTT
v_call: TRBV7-6; clone_size: once; d_call: TRBD1; j_call: TRBJ2-2; cdr3_aa: CASSFQGASTGELFF; cdr3_nt: TGTGCCAGCAGCTTTCAGGGGGCGAGCACCGGGGAGCTGTTTTTT
v_call: TRBV10-3; clone_size: once; d_call: -; j_call: TRBJ1-4; cdr3_aa: CAISGLGEKLFF; cdr3_nt: TGTGCCATCAGTGGGCTGGGGGAAAAACTGTTTTTT
v_call: TRBV5-6; clone_size: -; d_call: -; j_call: TRBJ1-2; cdr3_aa: CASSFQAEGYTF; cdr3_nt: TGTGCCAGCAGTTTCCAGGCGGAAGGCTACACCTTC
v_call: TRBV20-1; clone_size: -; d_call: TRBD2; j_call: TRBJ2-7; cdr3_aa: CSASRLTSGGYEQYF; cdr3_nt: TGCAGTGCTAGTCGCCTGACTAGCGGGGGCTACGAGCAGTACTTC
v_call: TRBV7-2; clone_size: -; d_call: -; j_call: TRBJ2-5; cdr3_aa: CASSLELGPEETQYF; cdr3_nt: TGTGCCAGCAGCTTAGAATTGGGACCCGAAGAGACCCAGTACTTC
v_call: TRBV5-1; clone_size: -; d_call: TRBD2; j_call: TRBJ2-7; cdr3_aa: CASSLASGRDGSSYEQYF; cdr3_nt: TGCGCCAGCAGCTTGGCTAGCGGGAGGGACGGTAGCTCCTACGAGCAGTACTTC
v_call: TRBV6-5; clone_size: few; d_call: TRBD2; j_call: TRBJ2-1; cdr3_aa: CASSPSGRTRNEQFF; cdr3_nt: TGTGCCAGCAGCCCCAGCGGGAGAACCCGCAATGAGCAGTTCTTC
v_call: TRBV6-1; clone_size: -; d_call: -; j_call: TRBJ1-5; cdr3_aa: CASSERADQPQHF; cdr3_nt: TGTGCCAGCAGTGAGAGGGCGGATCAGCCCCAGCATTTT
v_call: TRBV6-6; clone_size: -; d_call: TRBD1; j_call: TRBJ1-6; cdr3_aa: CASSQKGTEYNSPLHF; cdr3_nt: TGTGCCAGCAGTCAAAAAGGGACAGAATATAATTCACCCCTCCACTTT
v_call: TRBV19; clone_size: -; d_call: TRBD1; j_call: TRBJ1-2; cdr3_aa: CASSSGQGYGYTF; cdr3_nt: TGTGCCAGTAGTTCGGGACAGGGCTATGGCTACACCTTC
v_call: TRBV5-1; clone_size: -; d_call: TRBD1; j_call: TRBJ2-3; cdr3_aa: CASSLAGDRGTDTQYF; cdr3_nt: TGCGCCAGCAGCTTGGCCGGGGACAGGGGCACAGATACGCAGTATTTT
v_call: TRBV5-1; clone_size: -; d_call: -; j_call: TRBJ2-1; cdr3_aa: CASSLGSRSYNEQFF; cdr3_nt: TGCGCCAGCAGCTTGGGTAGTAGGTCCTACAATGAGCAGTTCTTC
v_call: TRBV7-2; clone_size: -; d_call: -; j_call: TRBJ1-2; cdr3_aa: CASSLAWGAYYGYTF; cdr3_nt: TGTGCCAGCAGCTTAGCGTGGGGGGCCTACTATGGCTACACCTTC
v_call: TRBV2; clone_size: -; d_call: TRBD1; j_call: TRBJ1-4; cdr3_aa: CASRGQPTNEKLFF; cdr3_nt: TGTGCCAGCAGGGGACAGCCAACTAATGAAAAACTGTTTTTT
v_call: TRBV5-1; clone_size: once; d_call: -; j_call: TRBJ2-3; cdr3_aa: CASSLRRPSTDTQYF; cdr3_nt: TGCGCCAGCAGCTTGAGGCGGCCTAGCACAGATACGCAGTATTTT
v_call: TRBV20-1; clone_size: -; d_call: -; j_call: TRBJ2-1; cdr3_aa: CSASKNNEQFF; cdr3_nt: TGCAGTGCTAGCAAGAACAATGAGCAGTTCTTC
v_call: TRBV19; clone_size: -; d_call: TRBD2; j_call: TRBJ2-7; cdr3_aa: CASSIDPLAGGEQYF; cdr3_nt: TGTGCCAGTAGTATAGACCCACTAGCGGGAGGCGAGCAGTACTTC
v_call: TRBV18; clone_size: once; d_call: -; j_call: TRBJ2-4; cdr3_aa: CASSPRGAERYF; cdr3_nt: TGTGCCAGCTCACCAAGGGGCGCGGAGAGGTACTTC
v_call: TRBV19; clone_size: -; d_call: TRBD2; j_call: TRBJ2-3; cdr3_aa: CASNPSGYSTDTQYF; cdr3_nt: TGTGCCAGTAATCCTAGCGGGTACTCCACAGATACGCAGTATTTT
v_call: TRBV19; clone_size: -; d_call: TRBD1; j_call: TRBJ2-2; cdr3_aa: CASSAQGAGTGELFF; cdr3_nt: TGTGCCAGTAGTGCCCAGGGGGCTGGCACCGGGGAGCTGTTTTTT
v_call: TRBV4-2; clone_size: -; d_call: -; j_call: TRBJ2-5; cdr3_aa: CASSQGSVTGRETQYF; cdr3_nt: TGTGCCAGCAGCCAAGGGAGCGTGACAGGGAGGGAGACCCAGTACTTC
v_call: TRBV6-5; clone_size: -; d_call: TRBD1; j_call: TRBJ1-4; cdr3_aa: CASSTGATNEKLFF; cdr3_nt: TGTGCCAGCAGTACAGGGGCAACTAATGAAAAACTGTTTTTT